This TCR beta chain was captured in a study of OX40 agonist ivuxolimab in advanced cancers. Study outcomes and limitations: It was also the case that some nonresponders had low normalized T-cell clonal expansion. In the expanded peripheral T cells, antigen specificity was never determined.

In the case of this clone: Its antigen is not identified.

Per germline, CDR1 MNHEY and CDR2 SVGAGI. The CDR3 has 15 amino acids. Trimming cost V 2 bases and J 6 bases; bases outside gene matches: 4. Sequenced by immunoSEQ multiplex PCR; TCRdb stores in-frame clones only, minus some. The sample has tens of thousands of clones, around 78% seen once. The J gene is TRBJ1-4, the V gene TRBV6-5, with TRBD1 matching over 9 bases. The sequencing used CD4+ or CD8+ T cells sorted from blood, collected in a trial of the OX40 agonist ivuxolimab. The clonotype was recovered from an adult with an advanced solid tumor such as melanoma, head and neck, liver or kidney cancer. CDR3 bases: TGTGCCAGCAGTTACCGGGACAGGGACTATGAAAAACTGTTTTTT. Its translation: CASSYRDRDYEKLFF.